These 16 T cell receptor beta chains were sequenced from one sample in a study of T cells in Graves' hyperthyroidism and ophthalmopathy. Regions amplified from RNA transcripts were the TCR beta CDR3 regions. Carried out on the TCR CDR3, a first-round RT-PCR used the HTBI primer set. TCRdb recomputed calls from the multiplex PCR reads with MiXCR, one row per CDR3 protein. The sample has roughly 500,000 distinct CDR3 sequences, about 16% seen once. The sample was blood. These receptors originate from a woman between 25 and 40 years old with Graves' ophthalmopathy.

Only a few counts were recorded for this clonotype. The CDR3 bases are TGTGCCAGCAGCTTAAGGCGGCTAGCGGGAGGGAGTACCGGGGAGCTGTTTTTT. Translation: CASSLRRLAGGSTGELFF. The J gene is TRBJ2-2, the V gene TRBV7-9, with 12 bases that match TRBD2. CDR3 length: 18 residues. CDR1 is SEHNR and CDR2 is FQNEAQ in the germline V gene (reference sequence). J was trimmed by 5 bases and V by 2 bases; bases with no gene match: 9.

This sequence joins TRBV7-9 and TRBJ2-7; the match to TRBD1 covers 12 bases. Looked up from germline, CDR1 is SEHNR and CDR2 is FQNEAQ (reference sequence). V shed 5 bases and J 6 bases; nucleotides not matched to a gene: 11. CDR3 size: 16 residues. CDR3 nucleotides: TGTGCCAGCAGCCGAAATTCGGGACAGGGGGCTGGCGAGCAGTACTTC. It encodes CASSRNSGQGAGEQYF.

This clonotype was observed at least ten times. J is TRBJ2-2 and V is TRBV20-1; TRBD2 might be the D (6 bases). CDR1 and CDR2 from the germline V gene are DFQATT and SNEGSKA (reference sequence). V gave up 3 bases and J gave up 6 bases, with 14 bases separating them. The CDR3 covers 14 residues. CDR3 nucleotide sequence: TGCAGTGCTAGTCTGTCGGGAGAGGCCGGGGAGCTGTTTTTT. Protein product: CSASLSGEAGELFF.

This clonotype occurred a few times. The rearrangement uses TRBV28 and TRBJ1-2; the D gene is possibly TRBD1 (6 bases). The ends were cut back, 7 bases at V and 8 bases at J, with 20 bases in the middle. CDR1 and CDR2 from the germline V gene are MDHEN and SYDVKM. The CDR3 consists of 14 residues. The chain's CDR3 is CASIVAGAKLGYTF. In nucleotides, the CDR3 is TGTGCCAGCATCGTGGCAGGGGCGAAATTAGGCTACACCTTC.

Ten or more counts support this clonotype. V is TRBV29-1 and J is TRBJ2-5; the match to TRBD2 covers 7 bases. Germline V gene sequence: CDR1 SQVTM, CDR2 ANQGSEA. The ends lost 2 bases at V and 5 bases at J; junction bases unmatched: 5. This CDR3 is 13 amino acids long. This CDR3 is CSVEKDSGETQYF. The CDR3 DNA is TGCAGCGTTGAAAAGGATAGCGGGGAGACCCAGTACTTC.

The chain links TRBV6-1 to TRBJ1-2, with 9 bases identical to TRBD1. Germline V gene lookup returns CDR1 MNHNS and CDR2 SASEGT. CDR3 length: 13 amino acids. The J segment lost 6 bases and the V segment lost 7 bases, leaving 6 bases of the junction unmatched. CDR3 nucleotides: TGTGCCAGCACCCCGGACAGGGGACATGGCTACACCTTC. Translation gives CASTPDRGHGYTF.

The gene calls are TRBV4-1 and TRBJ1-5; D remains unclear. The germline V and J ends were trimmed by 0 bases and 5 bases, with 11 bases remaining between them. The CDR3 is made up of 15 amino acids. Germline-derived CDR1 and CDR2 are MGHRA and YSYEKL. In nucleotides, the CDR3 is TGCGCCAGCAGCCAAGATCTGACACCTTATCAGCCCCAGCATTTT. It specifies CASSQDLTPYQPQHF.

This clonotype was seen at least ten times. The rearrangement joins TRBV28 to TRBJ2-7, with 8 bases matching TRBD2. Trimming cost V 6 bases and J 2 bases; bases outside gene matches: 6. The germline gives CDR1 MDHEN, CDR2 SYDVKM. The CDR3 extends over 14 amino acids. CDR3 bases: TGTGCCAGCAGGCCGGGAGGGCCCCCCTACGAGCAGTACTTC. This sequence encodes CASRPGGPPYEQYF.

This clonotype has a count of ten or more. V gene TRBV6-1 combines with J gene TRBJ2-7, with 8 bases matching TRBD2. There are 17 residues in the CDR3. V lost 5 bases, J lost 4 bases, and 16 bases stayed unmatched. Germline lookup yields CDR1 MNHNS and CDR2 SASEGT. This chain's CDR3 is CASSPPPDEREWYEQYF. The CDR3 region has the DNA TGTGCCAGCAGTCCACCCCCCGACGAGCGGGAGTGGTACGAGCAGTACTTC.

V gene TRBV19 combines with J gene TRBJ1-3; 7 positions agree with TRBD1. The germline CDR1 and CDR2 sequences are LNHDA and SQIVND (reference sequence). V shed 4 bases and J 2 bases; nucleotides not matched to a gene: 2. The CDR3 consists of 14 residues. CDR3 region: CASSTTGAGNTIYF. CDR3 coding DNA: TGTGCCAGTAGTACTACAGGGGCTGGAAACACCATATATTTT.

The chain links TRBV18 to TRBJ2-5; 9 positions match TRBD1. The CDR3 sequence is 18 residues long. The V segment lost 3 bases and the J segment 4 bases; nucleotides outside the gene matches: 15. CDR1 is KGHSH and CDR2 is LQKENI in the germline V gene. The CDR3 nucleotides read TGTGCCAGCTCACCCGGGACAGGGTTAGTTGAAGGTCGAGAGACCCAGTACTTC. This translates into CASSPGTGLVEGRETQYF.

This clonotype has ten or more counts. The chain couples TRBV20-1 to TRBJ2-4; D not resolved. Per the germline V gene, CDR1 is DFQATT and CDR2 is SNEGSKA (reference sequence). V was cut by 5 bases and J by 6 bases, with 17 bases left in between. The CDR3 consists of 14 residues. Here the CDR3 DNA reads TGCAGTGCTCCGCAGTCGCGAATCGGAAACATTCAGTACTTC. Protein product: CSAPQSRIGNIQYF.

This clonotype was recorded at least ten times. This chain joins TRBV28 and TRBJ1-3, with a weak D call TRBD1 (5 bases). Trimming shortened V by 8 bases and J by 3 bases, and 14 bases separated the two germline ends. Germline V CDR1 and CDR2: MDHEN, SYDVKM. This CDR3 is 14 amino acids long. This chain's CDR3 is CASVLGGLGNTIYF. The CDR3 DNA reads TGTGCCAGCGTATTGGGGGGTCTTGGAAACACCATATATTTT.

J is TRBJ1-5 and V is TRBV6-2 or TRBV6-3; D may be TRBD1 (5 bases). This CDR3 is built from 14 residues. Germline assignment: CDR1 MNHEY and CDR2 SVGEGT. V was clipped by 5 bases and J by 4 bases, with 12 bases between them. CDR3 coding DNA: TGTGCCAGCAGTGAAGGGGCAGAGAATCAGCCCCAGCATTTT. This encodes CASSEGAENQPQHF.

Comment on this clonotype: Because it lacks the conserved phenylalanine or tryptophan at the end, this CDR3 is likely a read error. The chain links TRBV7-9 to TRBJ2-7; D may be TRBD2 (6 bases). CDR1 and CDR2 (germline): SEHNR, FQNEAQ (reference sequence). The CDR3 length is 13 residues. V shed 4 bases and J shed 3 bases, with 10 bases lying between them. CDR3 sequence reads: CASSSRGNYEQYL. The CDR3 nucleotides read TGTGCCAGCAGCTCCCGCGGGAACTACGAGCAGTACCTC.

This clonotype was picked up a small number of times. This chain uses TRBV6-2 or TRBV6-3 with TRBJ1-2, with TRBD1 matching over 7 bases. The CDR3 spans 14 residues. The germline gives CDR1 MNHEY, CDR2 SVGEGT. V was clipped by 5 bases and J by 8 bases; unmatched bases: 11. CDR3 in amino acids: CASSIRGQVGGYTF. The DNA for the CDR3 is TGTGCCAGCAGTATAAGGGGGCAAGTAGGAGGCTACACCTTC.